This TCR beta chain was obtained from a study of STAT5B mutations in CD4+ large granular lymphocyte leukemia. V lost 0 bases and J lost 3; bases outside the gene matches: 5. CDR3 length: 15 amino acids. The germline V gene encodes CDR1 SGHRS and CDR2 YFSETQ. The assay was immunoSEQ multiplex PCR, and TCRdb's table has in-frame clones only and misses some. The sample consists of 40,000 to 50,000 clones, roughly 84% of them appearing once. Sequencing input: CD4+ T cells from blood buffy coats. The source is a human donor in good health. The chain is built from TRBV5-1 and TRBJ2-5; TRBD2 matches 7 bases. This CDR3 reads CASSLGAAGEETQYF. The CDR3 DNA is TGCGCCAGCAGCTTGGGCGCGGCGGGGGAAGAGACCCAGTACTTC.